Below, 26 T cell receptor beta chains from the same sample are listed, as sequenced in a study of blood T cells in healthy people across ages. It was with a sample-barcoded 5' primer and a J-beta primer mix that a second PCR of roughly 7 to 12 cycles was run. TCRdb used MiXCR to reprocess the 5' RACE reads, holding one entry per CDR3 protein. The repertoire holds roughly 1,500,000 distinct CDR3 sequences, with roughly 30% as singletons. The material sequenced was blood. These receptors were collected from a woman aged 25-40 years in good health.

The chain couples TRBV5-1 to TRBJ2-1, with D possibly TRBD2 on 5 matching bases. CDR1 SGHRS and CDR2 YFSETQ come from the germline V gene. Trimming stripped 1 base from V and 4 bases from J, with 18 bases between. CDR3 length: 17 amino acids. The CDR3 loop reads CASSLPSRGIVYNEQFF. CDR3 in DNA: TGCGCCAGCAGCTTGCCGTCACGGGGTATAGTGTACAATGAGCAGTTCTTC.

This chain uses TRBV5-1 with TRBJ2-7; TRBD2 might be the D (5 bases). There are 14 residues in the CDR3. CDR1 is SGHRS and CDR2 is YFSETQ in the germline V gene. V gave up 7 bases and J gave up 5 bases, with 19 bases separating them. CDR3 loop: CASAEGRGLHEQYF. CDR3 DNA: TGCGCCAGCGCCGAGGGCCGAGGGCTTCACGAGCAGTACTTC.

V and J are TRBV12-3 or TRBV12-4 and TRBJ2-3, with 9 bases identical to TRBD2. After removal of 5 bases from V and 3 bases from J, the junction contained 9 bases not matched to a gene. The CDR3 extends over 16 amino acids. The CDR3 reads CASSPIAGEGTDTQYF. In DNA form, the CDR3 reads TGTGCCAGCAGTCCGATAGCGGGAGAGGGTACAGATACGCAGTATTTT.

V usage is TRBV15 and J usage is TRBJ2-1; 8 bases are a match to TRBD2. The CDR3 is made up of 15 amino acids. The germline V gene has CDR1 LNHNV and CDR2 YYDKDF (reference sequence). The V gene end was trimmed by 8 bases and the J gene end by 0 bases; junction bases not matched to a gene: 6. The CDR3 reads CATCQRGSSYNEQFF. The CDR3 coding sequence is TGTGCCACCTGCCAGCGGGGGAGCTCCTACAATGAGCAGTTCTTC.

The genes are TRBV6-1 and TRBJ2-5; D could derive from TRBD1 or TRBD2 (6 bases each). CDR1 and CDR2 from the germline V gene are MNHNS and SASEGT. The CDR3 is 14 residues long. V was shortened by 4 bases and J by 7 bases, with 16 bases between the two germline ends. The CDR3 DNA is TGTGCCAGCAGTGCACAGGGAGGTGCGGGGACCCAGTACTTC. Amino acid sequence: CASSAQGGAGTQYF.

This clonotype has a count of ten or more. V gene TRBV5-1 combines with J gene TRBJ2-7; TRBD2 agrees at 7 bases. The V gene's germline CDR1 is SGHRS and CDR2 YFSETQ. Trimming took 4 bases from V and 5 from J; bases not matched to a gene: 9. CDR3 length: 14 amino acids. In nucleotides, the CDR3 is TGCGCCAGCAGCCCGAAGCGGGGTATCGACGAGCAGTACTTC. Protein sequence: CASSPKRGIDEQYF. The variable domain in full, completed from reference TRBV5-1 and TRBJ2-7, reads KAGVTQTPRYLIKTRGQQVTLSCSPISGHRSVSWYQQTPGQGLQFLFEYFSETQRNKGNFPGRFSGRQFSNSRSEMNVSTLELGDSALYLCASSPKRGIDEQYFGPGTRLTVT.

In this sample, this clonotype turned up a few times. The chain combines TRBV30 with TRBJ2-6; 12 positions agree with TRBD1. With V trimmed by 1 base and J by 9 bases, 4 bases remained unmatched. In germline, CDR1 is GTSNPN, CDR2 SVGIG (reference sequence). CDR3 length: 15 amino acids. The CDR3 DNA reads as TGTGCCTGGAGTGCCGGGACAGGGGGCGACAACGTCCTGACTTTC. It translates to CAWSAGTGGDNVLTF.

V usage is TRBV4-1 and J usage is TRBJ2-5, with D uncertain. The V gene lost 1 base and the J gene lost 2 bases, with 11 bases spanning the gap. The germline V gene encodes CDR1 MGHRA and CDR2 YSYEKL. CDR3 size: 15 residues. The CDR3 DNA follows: TGCGCCAGCAGCCAAGTCCGAGACTGGCAAGAGACCCAGTACTTC. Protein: CASSQVRDWQETQYF.

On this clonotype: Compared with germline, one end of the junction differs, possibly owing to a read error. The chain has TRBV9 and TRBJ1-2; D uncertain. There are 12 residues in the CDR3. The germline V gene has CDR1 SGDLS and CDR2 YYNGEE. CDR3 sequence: CASSAQNYGHTF. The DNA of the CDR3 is TGTGCCAGCAGCGCCCAGAACTATGGCCACACCTTC.

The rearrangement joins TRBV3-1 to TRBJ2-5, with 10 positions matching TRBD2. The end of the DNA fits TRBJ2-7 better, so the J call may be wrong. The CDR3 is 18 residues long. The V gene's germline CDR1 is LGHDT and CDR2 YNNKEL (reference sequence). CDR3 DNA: TGTGCCAGCAGCCACACGACCGGGACTAGCGATCGACGCTACGAGCAGTACTTC. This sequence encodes CASSHTTGTSDRRYEQYF.

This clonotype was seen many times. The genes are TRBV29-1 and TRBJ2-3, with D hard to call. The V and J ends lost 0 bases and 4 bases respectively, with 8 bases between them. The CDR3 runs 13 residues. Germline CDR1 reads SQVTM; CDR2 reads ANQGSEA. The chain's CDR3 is CSVEETAADTQYF. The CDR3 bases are TGCAGCGTTGAAGAGACCGCGGCAGATACGCAGTATTTT.

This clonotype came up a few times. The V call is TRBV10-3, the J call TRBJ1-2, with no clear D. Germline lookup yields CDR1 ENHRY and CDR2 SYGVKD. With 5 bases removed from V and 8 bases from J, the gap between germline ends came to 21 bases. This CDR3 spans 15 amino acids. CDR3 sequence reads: CAISSFLALPGGYTF. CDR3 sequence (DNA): TGTGCCATCAGTTCATTCTTGGCCCTACCAGGAGGCTACACCTTC.

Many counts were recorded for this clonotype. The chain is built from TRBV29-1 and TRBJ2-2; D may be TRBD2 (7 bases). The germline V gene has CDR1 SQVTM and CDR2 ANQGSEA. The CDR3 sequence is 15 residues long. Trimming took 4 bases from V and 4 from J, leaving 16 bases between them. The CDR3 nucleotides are TGCAGCGTTGTTCGGGGGGCGCGCAGCACCGGGGAGCTGTTTTTT. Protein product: CSVVRGARSTGELFF.

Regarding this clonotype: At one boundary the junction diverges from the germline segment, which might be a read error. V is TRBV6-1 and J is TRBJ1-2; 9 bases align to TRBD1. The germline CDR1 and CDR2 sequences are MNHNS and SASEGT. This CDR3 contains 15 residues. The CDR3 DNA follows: TGTGCCGGCAGGACAGATGGACAGGGGCATGATGGCTACACCTTC. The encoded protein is CAGRTDGQGHDGYTF.

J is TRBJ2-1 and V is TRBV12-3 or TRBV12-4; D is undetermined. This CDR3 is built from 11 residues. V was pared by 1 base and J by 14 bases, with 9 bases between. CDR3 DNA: TGTGCCAGCAGTTTAGTTCTAAAGGAGTTCTTC. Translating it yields CASSLVLKEFF.

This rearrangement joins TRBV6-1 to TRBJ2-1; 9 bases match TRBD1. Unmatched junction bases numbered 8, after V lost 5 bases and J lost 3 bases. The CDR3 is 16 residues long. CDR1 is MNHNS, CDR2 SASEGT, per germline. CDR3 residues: CASSNWPGQGYNEQFF. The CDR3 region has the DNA TGTGCCAGCAGTAATTGGCCGGGACAGGGCTACAATGAGCAGTTCTTC.

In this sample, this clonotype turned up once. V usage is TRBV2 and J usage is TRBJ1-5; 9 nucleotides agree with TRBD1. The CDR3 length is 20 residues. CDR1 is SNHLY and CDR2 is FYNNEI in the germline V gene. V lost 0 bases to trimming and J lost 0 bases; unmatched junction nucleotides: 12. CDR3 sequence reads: CASSEATGTGNFYSNQPQHF. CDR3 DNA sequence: TGTGCCAGCAGTGAAGCAACCGGGACAGGGAACTTTTATAGCAATCAGCCCCAGCATTTT.

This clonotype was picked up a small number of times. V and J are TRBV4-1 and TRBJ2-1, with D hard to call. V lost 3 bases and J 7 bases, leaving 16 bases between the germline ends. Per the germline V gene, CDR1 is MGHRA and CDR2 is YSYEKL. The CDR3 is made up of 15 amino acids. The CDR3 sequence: CASSQDRLPRNEQFF. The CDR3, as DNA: TGCGCCAGCAGCCAGGACCGACTCCCGAGGAATGAGCAGTTCTTC.

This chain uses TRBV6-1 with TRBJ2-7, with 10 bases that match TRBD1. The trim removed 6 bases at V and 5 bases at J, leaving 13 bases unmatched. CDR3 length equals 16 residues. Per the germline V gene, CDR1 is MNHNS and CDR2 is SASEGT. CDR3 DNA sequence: TGTGCCAGCAGGACTACTCCGGGACAGGGGTTCCACGAGCAGTACTTC. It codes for CASRTTPGQGFHEQYF.

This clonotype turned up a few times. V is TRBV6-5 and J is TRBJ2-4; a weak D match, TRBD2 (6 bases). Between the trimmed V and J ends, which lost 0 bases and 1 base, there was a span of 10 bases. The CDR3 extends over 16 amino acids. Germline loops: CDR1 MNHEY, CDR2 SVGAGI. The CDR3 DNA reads TGTGCCAGCAGTTACTCCGGGAGTTTGGCCAAAAACATTCAGTACTTC. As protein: CASSYSGSLAKNIQYF.

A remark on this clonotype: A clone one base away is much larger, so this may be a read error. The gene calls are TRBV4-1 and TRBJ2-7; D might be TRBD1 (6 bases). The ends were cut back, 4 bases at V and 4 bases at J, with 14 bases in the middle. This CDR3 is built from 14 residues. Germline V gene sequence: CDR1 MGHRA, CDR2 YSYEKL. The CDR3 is CASSPRQEAYEQYF. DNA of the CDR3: TGCGCCAGCAGCCCACGACAGGAGGCATACGAGCAGTACTTC.

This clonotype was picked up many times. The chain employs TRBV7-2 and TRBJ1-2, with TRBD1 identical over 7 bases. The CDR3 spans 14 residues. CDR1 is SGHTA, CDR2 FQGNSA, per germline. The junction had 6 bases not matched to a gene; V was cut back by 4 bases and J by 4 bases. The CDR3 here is CASSSTGLGYGYTF. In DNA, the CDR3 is TGTGCCAGCAGCTCGACAGGGTTGGGCTATGGCTACACCTTC.

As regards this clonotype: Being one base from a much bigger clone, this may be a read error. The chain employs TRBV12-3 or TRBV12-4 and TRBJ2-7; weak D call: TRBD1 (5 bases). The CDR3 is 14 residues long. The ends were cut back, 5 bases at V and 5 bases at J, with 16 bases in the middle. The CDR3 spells CASSPETRGDEQYF. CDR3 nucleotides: TGTGCCAGCAGTCCAGAGACAAGGGGCGACGAGCAGTACTTC.

The CDR3 region has the DNA TGCGCCAGCAGCCCTGAGCGGGCCCAAGAGACCCAGTACTTC. This codes for CASSPERAQETQYF. This chain connects TRBV5-1 to TRBJ2-5; D is perhaps TRBD2 (6 bases). V shed 4 bases and J shed 1 base, with 11 bases lying between them. The CDR3 extends over 14 amino acids. The germline gives CDR1 SGHRS, CDR2 YFSETQ.

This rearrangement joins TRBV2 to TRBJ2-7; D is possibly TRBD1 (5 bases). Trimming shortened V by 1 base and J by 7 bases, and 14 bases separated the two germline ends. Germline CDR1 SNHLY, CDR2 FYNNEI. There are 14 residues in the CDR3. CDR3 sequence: CASSEGVTRVEQYF. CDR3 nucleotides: TGTGCCAGCAGTGAAGGGGTGACCAGGGTGGAGCAGTACTTC.

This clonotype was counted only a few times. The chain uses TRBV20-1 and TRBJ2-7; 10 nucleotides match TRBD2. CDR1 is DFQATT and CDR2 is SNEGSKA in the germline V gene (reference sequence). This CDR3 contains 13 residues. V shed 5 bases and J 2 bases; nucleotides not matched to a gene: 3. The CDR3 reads CSALGTSAYEQYF. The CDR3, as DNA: TGCAGTGCTCTAGGGACTAGCGCCTACGAGCAGTACTTC.